Listed here are 3 T cell receptor beta chains from one sample, sequenced in a study of sequential checkpoint blockade in melanoma (dated by TCRdb to between 2018 and 2020). The library was made by the immunoSEQ multiplex PCR assay. What TCRdb holds here is the immuneACCESS table cut down to in-frame rearrangements. Part of the clones is not present; checked against another copy, under half of the missing clones reflect an unresolved V gene, and the others are unexplained. This sample comprises some 5,100 clones, 70% to 80% of them detected only once. The top ten clonotypes cover about three fifths of the sample. The treatment or condition label, as the study defines it: randomized to nivolumab then ipilimumab (arm A) or the reverse (arm B). The sample consisted of CD8+ T cells sorted from blood (inferred from file names), taken from a patient given nivolumab and ipilimumab in sequence. The receptors were sampled from a human donor with melanoma.

The chain employs TRBV2 and TRBJ2-4, with TRBD2 matching 7 bases. Germline assignment: CDR1 SNHLY and CDR2 FYNNEI. V trimming: 4 bases; J trimming: 1 base; junction bases outside the gene matches: 1. This CDR3 comprises 14 residues. CDR3 residues: CASSVGGAKNIQYF. In DNA form, the CDR3 reads TGTGCCAGCAGTGTCGGGGGGGCCAAAAACATTCAGTACTTC. Variable domain in full (rest from reference TRBV2 and TRBJ2-4): EPEVTQTPSHQVTQMGQEVILRCVPISNHLYFYWYRQILGQKVEFLVSFYNNEISEKSEIFDDQFSVERPDGSNFTLKIRSTKLEDSAMYFCASSVGGAKNIQYFGAGTRLSVL.

The V call is TRBV5-8, the J call TRBJ2-7; tentatively, D is TRBD1 (6 bases). Germline CDR1 reads SGHTS; CDR2 reads YDEGEE. Deletions cut 2 bases from V and 1 base from J, with 13 bases between. The CDR3 consists of 15 residues. CDR3 region: CASSLHGDTSYEQYF. Written as DNA, the CDR3 is TGTGCCAGCAGCTTACACGGGGACACATCCTACGAGCAGTACTTC.

V usage is TRBV7-2 and J usage is TRBJ2-2; TRBD1 might be the D (5 bases). The CDR3 covers 18 residues. Germline V gene sequence: CDR1 SGHTA, CDR2 FQGNSA. Deletions cut 7 bases from V and 2 bases from J, with 23 bases between. CDR3 residues: CASTDNVFRVPNTGELFF. CDR3 DNA sequence: TGTGCCAGCACCGATAACGTCTTCAGGGTCCCAAACACCGGGGAGCTGTTTTTT.